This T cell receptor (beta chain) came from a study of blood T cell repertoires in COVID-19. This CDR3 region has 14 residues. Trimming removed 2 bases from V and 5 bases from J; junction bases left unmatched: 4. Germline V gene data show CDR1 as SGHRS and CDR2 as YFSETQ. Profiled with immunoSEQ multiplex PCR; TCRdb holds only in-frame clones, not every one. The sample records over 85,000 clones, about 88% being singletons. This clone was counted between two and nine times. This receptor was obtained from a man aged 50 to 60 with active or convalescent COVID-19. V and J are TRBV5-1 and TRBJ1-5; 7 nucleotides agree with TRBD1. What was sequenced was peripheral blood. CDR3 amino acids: CASSFGQGDQPQHF. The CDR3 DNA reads TGCGCCAGCAGCTTCGGGCAGGGGGATCAGCCCCAGCATTTT.